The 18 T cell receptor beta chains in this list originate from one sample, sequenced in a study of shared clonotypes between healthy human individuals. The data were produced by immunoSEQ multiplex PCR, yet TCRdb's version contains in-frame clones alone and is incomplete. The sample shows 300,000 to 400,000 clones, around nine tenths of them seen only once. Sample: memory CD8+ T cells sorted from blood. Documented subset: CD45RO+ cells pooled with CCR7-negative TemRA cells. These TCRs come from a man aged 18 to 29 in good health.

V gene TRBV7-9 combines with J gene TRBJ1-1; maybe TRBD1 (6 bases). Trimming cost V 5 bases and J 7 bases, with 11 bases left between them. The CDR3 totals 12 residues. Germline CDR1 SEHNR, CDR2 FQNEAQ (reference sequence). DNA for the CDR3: TGTGCCAGCAGCATCGGACAGTTTGAAGCTTTCTTT. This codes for CASSIGQFEAFF.

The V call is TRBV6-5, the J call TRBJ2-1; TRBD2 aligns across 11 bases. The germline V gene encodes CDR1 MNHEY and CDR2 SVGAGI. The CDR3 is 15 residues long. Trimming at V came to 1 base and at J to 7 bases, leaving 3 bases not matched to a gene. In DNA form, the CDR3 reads TGTGCCAGCAGTTACTTTAGCGGGGGGGAAAATGAGCAGTTCTTC. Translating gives CASSYFSGGENEQFF.

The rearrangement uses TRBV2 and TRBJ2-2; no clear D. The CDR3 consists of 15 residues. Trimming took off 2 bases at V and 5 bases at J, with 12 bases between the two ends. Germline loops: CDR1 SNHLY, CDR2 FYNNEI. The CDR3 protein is CASSESISGTGELFF. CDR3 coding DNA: TGTGCCAGCAGTGAAAGTATTTCCGGGACCGGGGAGCTGTTTTTT.

The DNA for the CDR3 is TGTGCCTGGAGTCCAGGGGCCGGGAGCACTGAAGCTTTCTTT. Its translation is CAWSPGAGSTEAFF. The genes are TRBV30 and TRBJ1-1, with D perhaps TRBD1 (6 bases). CDR3 length: 14 residues. The V end lost 2 bases, the J end lost 4 bases, and 14 bases lay between the germline ends. CDR1 is GTSNPN, CDR2 SVGIG, per germline (reference sequence).

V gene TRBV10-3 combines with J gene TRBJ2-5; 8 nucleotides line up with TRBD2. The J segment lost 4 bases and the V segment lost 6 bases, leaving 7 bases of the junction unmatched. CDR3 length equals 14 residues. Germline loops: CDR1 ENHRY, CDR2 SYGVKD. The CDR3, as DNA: TGTGCCATCAGGGAATCCGGGACTAGAGAGACCCAGTACTTC. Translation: CAIRESGTRETQYF.

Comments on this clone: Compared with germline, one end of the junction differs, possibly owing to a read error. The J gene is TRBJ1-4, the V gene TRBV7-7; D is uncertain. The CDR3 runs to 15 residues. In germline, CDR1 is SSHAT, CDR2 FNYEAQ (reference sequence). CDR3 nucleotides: TGTGCTAGCAGCCTCCCGACGCAAACTAATGAAAAACTGTTTTTT. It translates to CASSLPTQTNEKLFF. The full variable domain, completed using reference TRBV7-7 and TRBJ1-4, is GAGVSQSPRYKVTKRGQDVTLRCDPISSHATLYWYQQALGQGPEFLTYFNYEAQPDKSGLPSDRFSAERPEGSISTLTIQRTEQRDSAMYRCASSLPTQTNEKLFFGSGTQLSVL.

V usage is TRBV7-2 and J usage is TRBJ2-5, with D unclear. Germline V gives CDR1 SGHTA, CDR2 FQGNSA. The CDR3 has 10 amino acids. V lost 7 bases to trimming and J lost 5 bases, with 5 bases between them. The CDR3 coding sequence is TGTGCCAGCACCAACGAGACCCAGTACTTC. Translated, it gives CASTNETQYF.

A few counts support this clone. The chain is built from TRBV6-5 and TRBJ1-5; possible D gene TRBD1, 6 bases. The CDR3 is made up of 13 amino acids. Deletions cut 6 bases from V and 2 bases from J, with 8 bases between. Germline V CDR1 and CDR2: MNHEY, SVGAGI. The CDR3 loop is CASSPGGNQPQHF. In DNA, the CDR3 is TGTGCCAGCAGCCCAGGGGGCAATCAGCCCCAGCATTTT.

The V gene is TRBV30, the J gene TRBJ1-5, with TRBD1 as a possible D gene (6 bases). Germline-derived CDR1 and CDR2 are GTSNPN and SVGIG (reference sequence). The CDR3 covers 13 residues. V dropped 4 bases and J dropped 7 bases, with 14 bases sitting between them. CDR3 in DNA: TGTGCCTGGAATGCAGGGGTTGGGCAGCCCCAGCATTTT. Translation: CAWNAGVGQPQHF.

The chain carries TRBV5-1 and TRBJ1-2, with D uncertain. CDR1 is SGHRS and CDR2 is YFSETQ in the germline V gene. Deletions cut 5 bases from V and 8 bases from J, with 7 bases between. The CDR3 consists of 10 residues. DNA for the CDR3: TGCGCCAGCAGGGGTGGGGGCTACACCTTC. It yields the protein CASRGGGYTF.

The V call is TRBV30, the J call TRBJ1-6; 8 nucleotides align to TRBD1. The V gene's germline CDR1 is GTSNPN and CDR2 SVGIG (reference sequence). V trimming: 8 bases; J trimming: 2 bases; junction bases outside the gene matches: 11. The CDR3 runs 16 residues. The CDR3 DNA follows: TGTGCCCTGATGAGGACAGGGCGAACCTATAATTCACCCCTCCACTTT. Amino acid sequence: CALMRTGRTYNSPLHF.

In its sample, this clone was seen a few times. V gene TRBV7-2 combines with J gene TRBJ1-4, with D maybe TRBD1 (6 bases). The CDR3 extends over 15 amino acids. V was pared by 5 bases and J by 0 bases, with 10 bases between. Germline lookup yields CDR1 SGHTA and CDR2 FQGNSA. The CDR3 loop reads CASSETGTTNEKLFF. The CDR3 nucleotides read TGTGCCAGCAGCGAAACAGGGACAACTAATGAAAAACTGTTTTTT.

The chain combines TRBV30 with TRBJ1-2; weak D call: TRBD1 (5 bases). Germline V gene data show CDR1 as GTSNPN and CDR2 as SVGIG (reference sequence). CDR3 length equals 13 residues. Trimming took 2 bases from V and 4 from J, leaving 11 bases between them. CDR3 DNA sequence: TGTGCCTGGAGTTTGGGGGGAGGCTATGGCTACACCTTC. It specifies CAWSLGGGYGYTF.

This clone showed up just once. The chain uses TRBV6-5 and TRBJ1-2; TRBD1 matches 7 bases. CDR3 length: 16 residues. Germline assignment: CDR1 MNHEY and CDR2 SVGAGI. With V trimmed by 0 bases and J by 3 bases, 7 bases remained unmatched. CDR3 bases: TGTGCCAGCAGTTACTCAGTAGACAGGGCCTACTATGGCTACACCTTC. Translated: CASSYSVDRAYYGYTF.

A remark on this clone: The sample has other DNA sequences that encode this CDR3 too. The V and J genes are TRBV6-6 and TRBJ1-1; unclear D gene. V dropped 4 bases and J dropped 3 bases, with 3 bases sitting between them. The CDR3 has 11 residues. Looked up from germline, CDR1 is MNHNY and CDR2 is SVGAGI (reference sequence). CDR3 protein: CASSWDTEAFF. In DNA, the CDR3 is TGTGCCAGCAGTTGGGACACTGAAGCTTTCTTT.

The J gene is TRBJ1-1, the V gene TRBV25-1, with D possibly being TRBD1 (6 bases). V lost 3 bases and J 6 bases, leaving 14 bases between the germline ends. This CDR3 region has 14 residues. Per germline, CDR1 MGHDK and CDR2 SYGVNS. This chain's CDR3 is CASSDRTVGPEAFF. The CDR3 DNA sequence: TGTGCCAGCAGTGACCGGACAGTTGGGCCTGAAGCTTTCTTT.

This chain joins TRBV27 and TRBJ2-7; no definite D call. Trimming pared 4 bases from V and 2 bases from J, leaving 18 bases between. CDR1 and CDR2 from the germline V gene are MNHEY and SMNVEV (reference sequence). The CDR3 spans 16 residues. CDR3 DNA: TGTGCCAGCAGTTCCGCCTCGATCTCGGGCGCCTACGAGCAGTACTTC. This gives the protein CASSSASISGAYEQYF.

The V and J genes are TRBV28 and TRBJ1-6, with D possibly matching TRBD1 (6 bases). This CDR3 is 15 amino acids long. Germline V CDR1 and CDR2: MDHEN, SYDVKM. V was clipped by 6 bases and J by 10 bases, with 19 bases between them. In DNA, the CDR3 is TGTGCCAGCAGCCTAATTACAGGGTCGGGCTCACCCCTCCACTTT. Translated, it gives CASSLITGSGSPLHF.